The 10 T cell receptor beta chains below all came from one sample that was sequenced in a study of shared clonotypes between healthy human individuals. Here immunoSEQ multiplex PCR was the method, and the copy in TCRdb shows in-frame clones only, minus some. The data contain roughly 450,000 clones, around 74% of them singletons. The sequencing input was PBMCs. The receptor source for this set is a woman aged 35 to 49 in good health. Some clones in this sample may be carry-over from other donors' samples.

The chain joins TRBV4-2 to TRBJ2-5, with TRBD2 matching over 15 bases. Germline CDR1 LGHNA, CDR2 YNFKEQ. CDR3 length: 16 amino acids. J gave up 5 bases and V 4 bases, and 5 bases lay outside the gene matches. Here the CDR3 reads CASSPGLAGGRETQYF. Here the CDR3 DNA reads TGTGCCAGCAGCCCCGGACTAGCGGGAGGGCGGGAGACCCAGTACTTC.

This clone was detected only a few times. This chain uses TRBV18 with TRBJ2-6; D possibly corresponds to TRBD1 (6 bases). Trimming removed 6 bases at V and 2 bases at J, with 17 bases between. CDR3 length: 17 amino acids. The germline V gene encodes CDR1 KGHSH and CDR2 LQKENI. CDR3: CASSSGPQGTGANVLTF. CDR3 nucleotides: TGTGCCAGCTCCTCCGGTCCACAGGGAACTGGGGCCAACGTCCTGACTTTC.

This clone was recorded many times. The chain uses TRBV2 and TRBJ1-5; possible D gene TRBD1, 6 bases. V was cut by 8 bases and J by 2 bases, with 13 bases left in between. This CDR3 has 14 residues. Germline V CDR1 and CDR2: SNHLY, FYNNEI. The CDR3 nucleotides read TGTGCCAGCCACGGGGGCCTAGGCAATCAGCCCCAGCATTTT. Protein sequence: CASHGGLGNQPQHF.

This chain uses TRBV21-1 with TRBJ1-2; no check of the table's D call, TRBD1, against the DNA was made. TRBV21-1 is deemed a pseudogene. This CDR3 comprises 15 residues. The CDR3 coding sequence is TGTGCCAGCATCATAGCCGCCAGGACATCCTATGGCTACACCTTC. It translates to CASIIAARTSYGYTF.

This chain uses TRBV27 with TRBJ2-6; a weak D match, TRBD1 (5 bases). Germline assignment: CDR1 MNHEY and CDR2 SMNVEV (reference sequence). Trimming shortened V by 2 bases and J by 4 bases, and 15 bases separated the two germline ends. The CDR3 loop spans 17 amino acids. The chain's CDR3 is CASSLQGPGFGANVLTF. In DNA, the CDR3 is TGTGCCAGCAGTTTACAGGGCCCAGGTTTCGGGGCCAACGTCCTGACTTTC.

DNA of the CDR3: TGTGCCTGGAGTTCACGACTGACACCGGCCACAGATACGCAGTATTTT. It is translated as CAWSSRLTPATDTQYF. The chain joins TRBV30 to TRBJ2-3; D is uncertain. V lost 2 bases to trimming and J lost 2 bases, with 17 bases between them. CDR3 length: 16 residues. CDR1 and CDR2 (germline): GTSNPN, SVGIG (reference sequence). The variable domain in full, with the rest retrieved from reference TRBV30 and TRBJ2-3, is SQTIHQWPATLVQPVGSPLSLECTVEGTSNPNLYWYRQAAGRGLQLLFYSVGIGQISSEVPQNLSASRPQDRQFILSSKKLLLSDSGFYLCAWSSRLTPATDTQYFGPGTRLTVL.

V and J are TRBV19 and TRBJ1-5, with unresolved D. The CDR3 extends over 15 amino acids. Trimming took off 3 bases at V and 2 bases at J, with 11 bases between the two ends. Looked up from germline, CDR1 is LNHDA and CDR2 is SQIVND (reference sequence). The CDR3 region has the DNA TGTGCCAGTAGTATTAGGACCCCTGGCAATCAGCCCCAGCATTTT. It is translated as CASSIRTPGNQPQHF.

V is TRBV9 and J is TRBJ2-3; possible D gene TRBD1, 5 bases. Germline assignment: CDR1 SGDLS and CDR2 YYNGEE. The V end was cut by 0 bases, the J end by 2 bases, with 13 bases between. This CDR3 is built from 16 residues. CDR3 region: CASSVEVGRNTDTQYF. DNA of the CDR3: TGTGCCAGCAGCGTAGAGGTGGGGCGTAACACAGATACGCAGTATTTT.

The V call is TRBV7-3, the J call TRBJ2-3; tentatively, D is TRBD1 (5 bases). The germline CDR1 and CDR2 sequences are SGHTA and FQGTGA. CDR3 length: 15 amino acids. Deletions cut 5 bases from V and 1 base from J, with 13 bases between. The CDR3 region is CASSPTKTGTDTQYF. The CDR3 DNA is TGTGCCAGCAGCCCAACGAAGACAGGCACAGATACGCAGTATTTT.

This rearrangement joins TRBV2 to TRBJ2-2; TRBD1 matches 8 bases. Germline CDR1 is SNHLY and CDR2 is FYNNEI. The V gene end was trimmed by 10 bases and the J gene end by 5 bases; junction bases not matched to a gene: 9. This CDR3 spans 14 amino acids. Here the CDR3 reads CATGGRAYTGELFF. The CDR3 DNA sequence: TGTGCCACAGGGGGCAGGGCTTATACCGGGGAGCTGTTTTTT.